This TCR beta chain was retrieved from a study of Ad26.COV2.S vaccination and SARS-CoV-2 variants (dated by TCRdb to about 2021). Study-level background: Donors in the vaccine arm were drawn from COV1001, a phase I-IIa trial of Ad26.COV2.S in healthy adults that was multicentre, randomized, double-blind and placebo-controlled. The TCR-sequenced set comprised around 32 samples: around 20 Ad26.COV2.S vaccine recipients, 5 placebo recipients and 8 SARS-CoV-2 convalescent individuals. TCRbeta repertoire sequencing served as the tool for gauging how specific and how broad the SARS-CoV-2-reactive T cell receptors were following Ad26.COV2.S vaccination. Dosing of Ad26.COV2.S was intramuscular, at either 5x10^10 or 1x10^11 viral particles, delivered as one shot or as two shots spaced 56 days apart. Participants in the trial were split at random into five groups of five each, receiving low-dose or high-dose Ad26.COV2.S once or twice, or else placebo on both occasions. Investigators remained blinded to trial group allocation during experiments and outcome assessment. Beyond this particular receptor, the publication reports: The study was not powered for comparison of responses between vaccine doses or regimens. Higher spike-specific TCR breadth was observed in Ad26.COV2.S recipients than in placebo recipients (P = 0.0014). Vaccine and placebo recipients had comparable non-spike TCR breadth, which fits with the vaccine containing only spike. The authors noted that total T cell responses may have been underestimated by the TCR breadth and depth analyses. After vaccination, substantial breadth of spike-specific CD8+ and CD4+ T cell responses was reported.

Per the publication, the treatment or condition label means: about 20 received Ad26.COV2.S at low or high dose, single or two shots; about five received placebo; per-sample allocation not given. Repertoires of vaccine and placebo recipients were sequenced from samples taken on day 63 after the first injection. Between 29 July and 7 August 2020, Cohort 1b enrolled 25 adults aged 18-55 years at one site in Boston, USA. As a vaccine, Ad26.COV2.S was a replication-incompetent adenovirus type 26 vector that expressed a prefusion-stabilized SARS-CoV-2 spike protein derived from the original Wuhan strain. In the case of this clone: The target of this receptor is not known. No base quality values were provided; no much bigger clone lies one nucleotide off.

CDR1 and CDR2 (MDHEN, SYDVKM) derive from the germline V gene. V is trimmed back by 6 bases and J by 1 base, and the junction contains 8 bases that no gene match accounts for. From the cysteine through the phenylalanine, the CDR3 covers 15 amino acids. Just CDR3 DNA is preserved here, 45 bases in frame from base 1. The immunoSEQ Assay was the method used to sequence TCRbeta CDR3 regions. After extraction, genomic DNA underwent amplification by bias-controlled multiplex PCR, followed by high-throughput sequencing. Per the original workflow: To quantify the absolute abundance of every unique TCRbeta CDR3 region, sequences were collapsed and filtered. T cell fraction was estimated by normalizing TCRbeta template counts to usable DNA, with usable DNA measured through amplification of reference genes found in all nucleated cells. Repertoire TCRs were annotated as SARS-CoV-2-specific when V gene, CDR3 amino acid sequence and J gene were exactly matched to a known reactive TCR set. The reference SARS-CoV-2 TCR set was obtained from MIRA and was filtered for enrichment in COVID-19-positive ImmuneCODE repertoires, whereby public or cross-reactive TCRs were removed. Drawing on the MIRA antigens, annotated TCRs were analysed further at the level of specific ORF or position within ORF. Breadth was defined as annotated unique rearrangements over total unique productive rearrangements; depth was the summed frequency of those rearrangements. TCR breadth was compared between groups using two-sided Wilcoxon rank-sum tests. Sourced from immuneACCESS, this table was stored by TCRdb with only in-frame sequences that have V and J called. A share of the clones is absent; for the studies checked, an unresolved V gene accounts for under half, and the remainder has no known explanation. V and J calls and clone size are copied from that table; D and trimming were computed from the DNA. The sample has approximately 480,000 clones on record, around 88% of them singletons. More than 10% of the sample lies in the top ten.

The sample in question was peripheral blood, obtained in a trial of Ad26.COV2.S vaccine versus placebo. This receptor was obtained from a person aged 18-60 years who received the Ad26.COV2.S COVID-19 vaccine or a placebo. In this chain, TRBV28 is recombined with TRBJ2-7; 8 central nucleotides agree with TRBD2. The CDR3 region reads CASSPSGRSSYEQYF. The bases read TGTGCCAGCAGCCCGAGCGGGAGAAGTTCCTACGAGCAGTACTTC.